The 32 T cell receptor beta chains presented below share a single source sample, sequenced in a study of T cell responses to AZD1222 COVID-19 vaccine. Assay: immunoSEQ multiplex PCR; the TCRdb copy retains only in-frame clones and omits some. This sample has approximately 76,000 clones, with about 89% found just once. The sample in question was peripheral blood, obtained on day 0 of MenACWY control vaccination. The receptors come from an adult in good health.

This chain connects TRBV14 to TRBJ1-1, with unresolved D. Germline V gene lookup returns CDR1 SGHDN and CDR2 FVKESK. The CDR3 spans 13 residues. The V end was cut by 1 base, the J end by 13 bases, with 16 bases between. The CDR3: CASSQVPLLAVFF. For the CDR3, the DNA is TGTGCCAGCAGCCAAGTTCCCCTATTAGCTGTTTTCTTT.

This chain joins TRBV10-1 and TRBJ2-1; perhaps TRBD2 as D (6 bases). The V end lost 0 bases, the J end lost 6 bases, and 9 bases lay between the germline ends. The CDR3 runs to 14 residues. Germline V gene data show CDR1 as WNHNN and CDR2 as SYGVQD (reference sequence). This chain's CDR3 is CASSESGSPNEQFF. In DNA, the CDR3 is TGCGCCAGCAGTGAGTCCGGGAGCCCCAATGAGCAGTTCTTC.

V usage is TRBV18 and J usage is TRBJ2-2; tentatively, D is TRBD1 (6 bases). Trimming pared 4 bases from V and 6 bases from J, leaving 15 bases between. Germline loops: CDR1 KGHSH, CDR2 LQKENI. The CDR3 is made up of 15 amino acids. The CDR3 protein is CASSLNSQGPGELFF. For the CDR3, the DNA is TGTGCCAGCTCACTAAACTCACAGGGACCCGGGGAGCTGTTTTTT. The whole variable domain, remainder taken from reference TRBV18 and TRBJ2-2, is NAGVMQNPRHLVRRRGQEARLRCSPMKGHSHVYWYRQLPEEGLKFMVYLQKENIIDESGMPKERFSAEFPKEGPSILRIQQVVRGDSAAYFCASSLNSQGPGELFFGEGSRLTVL.

This sequence joins TRBV4-3 and TRBJ1-4; D unresolved. The V and J ends lost 1 base and 5 bases respectively, with 5 bases between them. This CDR3 has 13 amino acids. Germline CDR1 reads LGHNA; CDR2 reads YSLEER. This CDR3 is CASSQGGNEKLFF. DNA for the CDR3: TGCGCCAGCAGCCAAGGGGGAAATGAAAAACTGTTTTTT.

The chain employs TRBV28 and TRBJ2-7; no reliable D call. The CDR3 has 12 residues. Germline-derived CDR1 and CDR2 are MDHEN and SYDVKM. Trimming took off 6 bases at V and 9 bases at J, with 15 bases between the two ends. CDR3 bases: TGTGCCAGCAGCTTGCTAGGGCTTGGGCAGTACTTC. Translating it yields CASSLLGLGQYF.

The chain employs TRBV5-1 and TRBJ1-5; possible D gene TRBD1, 5 bases. Per germline, CDR1 SGHRS and CDR2 YFSETQ. Trimming removed 0 bases at V and 5 bases at J, with 12 bases between. The CDR3 covers 15 residues. CDR3 nucleotide sequence: TGCGCCAGCAGCTTGGACGGGGACGGCGATCAGCCCCAGCATTTT. Translated, it gives CASSLDGDGDQPQHF.

The rearrangement links TRBV14 to TRBJ1-1, with 7 bases lining up with TRBD1. CDR1 is SGHDN, CDR2 FVKESK, per germline. Trimming removed 0 bases from V and 1 base from J; junction bases left unmatched: 5. The CDR3 spans 16 residues. The CDR3 loop reads CASSQEGGRSNTEAFF. CDR3 DNA sequence: TGTGCCAGCAGCCAAGAAGGGGGCAGGTCGAACACTGAAGCTTTCTTT.

DNA for the CDR3: TGTGCCAGCAGGCGGACAGGGTCGGGTGGCTACACCTTC. It yields the protein CASRRTGSGGYTF. The genes are TRBV12-3 or TRBV12-4 and TRBJ1-2; TRBD1 matches 8 bases. There are 13 residues in the CDR3. V was clipped by 6 bases and J by 7 bases; unmatched bases: 7.

The rearrangement joins TRBV19 to TRBJ2-7; D not certain. The CDR3 covers 12 residues. Trimming left V 4 bases short and J 6 bases short, with 10 bases between. Per germline, CDR1 LNHDA and CDR2 SQIVND (reference sequence). The CDR3 sequence: CASSTSGGEQYF. CDR3 sequence (DNA): TGTGCCAGTAGTACCAGTGGTGGCGAGCAGTACTTC. The full variable domain, completed using reference TRBV19 and TRBJ2-7, is DGGITQSPKYLFRKEGQNVTLSCEQNLNHDAMYWYRQDPGQGLRLIYYSQIVNDFQKGDIAEGYSVSREKKESFPLTVTSAQKNPTAFYLCASSTSGGEQYFGPGTRLTVT.

The chain couples TRBV24-1 to TRBJ1-4; D is possibly TRBD1 (5 bases). This CDR3 contains 14 residues. Germline lookup yields CDR1 KGHDR and CDR2 SFDVKD. Trimming took off 3 bases at V and 8 bases at J, with 12 bases between the two ends. The DNA for the CDR3 is TGTGCCACCAGTGATCGCACAGGTCCGGAAAAACTGTTTTTT. Translated: CATSDRTGPEKLFF.

The CDR3 bases are TGTGCCACCAGTGGGGGCAGGGAAGCTTTCTTT. Translated, it gives CATSGGREAFF. The rearrangement joins TRBV24-1 to TRBJ1-1, with D perhaps matching TRBD1 (5 bases). The CDR3 loop spans 11 amino acids. V gave up 5 bases and J gave up 8 bases, with 8 bases separating them. The germline gives CDR1 KGHDR, CDR2 SFDVKD.

The gene calls are TRBV23-1 and TRBJ1-2, with unresolved D. Being an ORF, TRBV23-1 has a function that is uncertain. V lost 0 bases and J lost 4, with 9 bases in between. There are 14 residues in the CDR3. CDR3 nucleotide sequence: TGCGCCAGCAGTCAATCGGCAGGCCTCTATGGCTACACCTTC. Encoded protein: CASSQSAGLYGYTF.

Comments on this clone: No conserved phenylalanine or tryptophan is present at the end of the CDR3, so a read error is the likely explanation. It is unclear where the CDR3 begins or ends on the DNA, so no DNA is shown, and the CDR3 is as TCRdb lists it. The rearrangement links TRBV30 to TRBJ1-2; no check of the table's D call, TRBD1, against the DNA was made. The CDR3 region is 11 residues in length, termini included. Germline V gene lookup returns CDR1 GTSNPN and CDR2 SVGIG (reference sequence). CDR3 region: CAWSEATRTGL.

The DNA of the CDR3 is TGTGCCAGCAGCTCGGGACAGGGGCTTAGAAACACCATATATTTT. It translates to CASSSGQGLRNTIYF. The chain carries TRBV5-4 and TRBJ1-3; TRBD1 matches at 10 bases. This CDR3 comprises 15 residues. Losses at the gene ends were 3 bases for V and 5 bases for J; bases not matched to a gene: 5. Germline values: CDR1 SGHNT, CDR2 YYREEE (reference sequence). The entire variable domain, with the rest obtained from reference TRBV5-4 and TRBJ1-3, is as follows: ETGVTQSPTHLIKTRGQQVTLRCSSQSGHNTVSWYQQALGQGPQFIFQYYREEENGRGNFPPRFSGLQFPNYSSELNVNALELDDSALYLCASSSGQGLRNTIYFGEGSWLTVV.

The rearrangement joins TRBV6-1 to TRBJ1-1; D not resolved. Trimming took 1 base from V and 5 from J, leaving 8 bases between them. The CDR3 runs 13 residues. In germline, CDR1 is MNHNS, CDR2 SASEGT. CDR3 loop: CASSEGGHTEAFF. CDR3 in DNA: TGTGCCAGCAGTGAAGGAGGGCATACTGAAGCTTTCTTT.

The chain has TRBV5-1 and TRBJ2-3; D is possibly TRBD1 (5 bases). The V and J ends lost 0 bases and 4 bases respectively, with 12 bases between them. CDR1 SGHRS and CDR2 YFSETQ come from the germline V gene. CDR3 length: 15 amino acids. In nucleotides, the CDR3 is TGCGCCAGCAGCTTGGACAGGAAAGTTGCAGATACGCAGTATTTT. This translates into CASSLDRKVADTQYF. Full variable domain (rest looked up from reference TRBV5-1 and TRBJ2-3): KAGVTQTPRYLIKTRGQQVTLSCSPISGHRSVSWYQQTPGQGLQFLFEYFSETQRNKGNFPGRFSGRQFSNSRSEMNVSTLELGDSALYLCASSLDRKVADTQYFGPGTRLTVL.

The V gene is TRBV6-4, the J gene TRBJ2-1; D possibly corresponds to TRBD2 (6 bases). Trimming took 6 bases from V and 8 from J, leaving 14 bases between them. The CDR3 consists of 13 residues. CDR1 and CDR2 from the germline V gene are MRHNA and SNTAGT. The CDR3 DNA reads as TGTGCCAGCAGCCGGGACTCTACCGATGAGCAGTTCTTC. This codes for CASSRDSTDEQFF.

The chain carries TRBV7-3 and TRBJ2-6; 7 bases align to TRBD1. Trimming at V came to 5 bases and at J to 2 bases, leaving 3 bases not matched to a gene. Germline V gives CDR1 SGHTA, CDR2 FQGTGA. The CDR3 contains 15 residues. This CDR3 reads CASSPTGAGANVLTF. CDR3 coding DNA: TGTGCCAGCAGCCCCACAGGGGCTGGGGCCAACGTCCTGACTTTC.

The chain combines TRBV9 with TRBJ1-3, with 9 bases lining up with TRBD1. Trimming at V came to 0 bases and at J to 3 bases, leaving 4 bases not matched to a gene. Germline loops: CDR1 SGDLS, CDR2 YYNGEE. The CDR3 consists of 16 residues. This chain's CDR3 is CASSVALGQGGNTIYF. In nucleotides, the CDR3 is TGTGCCAGCAGCGTAGCTTTGGGACAGGGTGGAAACACCATATATTTT.

The CDR3 nucleotides are TGTGCCAGCAGCAGGGACGGGAGGGGATTTGGCAATGAGCAGTTCTTC. Protein: CASSRDGRGFGNEQFF. The V and J genes are TRBV7-6 and TRBJ2-1, with TRBD2 identical over 8 bases. Per the germline V gene, CDR1 is SGHVS and CDR2 is FNYEAQ. The CDR3 consists of 16 residues. J lost 6 bases, V lost 5 bases, and 12 bases had no gene match.

This chain connects TRBV9 to TRBJ1-3; D might be TRBD1 (5 bases). This CDR3 has 14 amino acids. Between the trimmed V and J ends, which lost 7 bases and 1 base, there was a span of 12 bases. CDR1 is SGDLS, CDR2 YYNGEE, per germline. The CDR3 DNA reads as TGTGCCAGCGGGGCAGGACAATCTGGAAACACCATATATTTT. It yields the protein CASGAGQSGNTIYF.

The chain has TRBV6-4 and TRBJ2-1; a weak D match, TRBD2 (6 bases). Trimming took 6 bases from V and 4 from J, leaving 22 bases between them. This CDR3 is built from 17 residues. Per the germline V gene, CDR1 is MRHNA and CDR2 is SNTAGT. DNA for the CDR3: TGTGCCAGCAGCGCGGGGCCCTTGGGGAGACAGTACAATGAGCAGTTCTTC. Its protein is CASSAGPLGRQYNEQFF.

The rearrangement links TRBV27 to TRBJ2-7, with TRBD2 matching 10 bases. CDR1 MNHEY and CDR2 SMNVEV come from the germline V gene (reference sequence). This CDR3 contains 15 residues. V lost 8 bases, J lost 6 bases, and 13 bases stayed unmatched. The CDR3 DNA is TGTGCCAGCGTCCGGCTGGCTAGCGGGAGAATCGAGCAGTACTTC. Translating gives CASVRLASGRIEQYF.

In its sample, this clone was seen once. J is TRBJ1-5 and V is TRBV28; D is undetermined. The germline CDR1 and CDR2 sequences are MDHEN and SYDVKM. V was pared by 6 bases and J by 0 bases, with 9 bases between. This CDR3 region has 14 residues. The CDR3: CASRDLNSNQPQHF. The CDR3 region has the DNA TGTGCCAGCAGGGACCTTAATAGCAATCAGCCCCAGCATTTT. Supplemented by reference TRBV28 and TRBJ1-5, the full variable domain reads DVKVTQSSRYLVKRTGEKVFLECVQDMDHENMFWYRQDPGLGLRLIYFSYDVKMKEKGDIPEGYSVSREKKERFSLILESASTNQTSMYLCASRDLNSNQPQHFGDGTRLSIL.

The rearrangement uses TRBV13 and TRBJ2-1, with 12 nucleotides matching TRBD2. Germline CDR1 reads PRHDT; CDR2 reads FYEKMQ (reference sequence). Germline trimming cut 5 bases from V and 9 bases from J; bases unmatched to any gene: 11. The CDR3 spans 16 residues. The CDR3 nucleotides are TGTGCCAGCAGCACGCTAGCGGGAGGGCCGATGGGTGAGCAGTTCTTC. It yields the protein CASSTLAGGPMGEQFF.

V gene TRBV5-1 combines with J gene TRBJ1-1; D not certain. The CDR3 is 15 amino acids. Trimming stripped 0 bases from V and 5 bases from J, with 14 bases between. Germline CDR1 and CDR2: SGHRS and YFSETQ. In DNA form, the CDR3 reads TGCGCCAGCAGCTTGGGGTCTGCTAGGGAGACTGAAGCTTTCTTT. This translates into CASSLGSARETEAFF.

The V and J genes are TRBV2 and TRBJ2-5; no definite D call. Trimming took 5 bases from V and 3 from J, leaving 10 bases between them. Germline CDR1 is SNHLY and CDR2 is FYNNEI. This CDR3 is 13 amino acids long. CDR3 region: CASSPPFEETQYF. The CDR3, as DNA: TGTGCCAGCAGTCCCCCATTTGAAGAGACCCAGTACTTC.

V is TRBV5-1 and J is TRBJ1-3; D gene ambiguous. CDR3 size: 17 residues. Per the germline V gene, CDR1 is SGHRS and CDR2 is YFSETQ. Trimming stripped 2 bases from V and 2 bases from J, with 17 bases between. CDR3 sequence: CASSLGRSRLAGNTIYF. The CDR3 DNA follows: TGCGCCAGCAGCTTAGGTCGTTCGCGGTTAGCTGGAAACACCATATATTTT.

The V and J genes are TRBV7-8 and TRBJ1-1, with D perhaps TRBD1 (6 bases). The CDR3 length is 14 residues. V lost 8 bases to trimming and J lost 1 base, with 14 bases between them. Germline V gives CDR1 SGHVS, CDR2 FQNEAQ. CDR3 region: CASLSPGANTEAFF. The CDR3 bases are TGTGCCAGCTTATCTCCAGGGGCGAACACTGAAGCTTTCTTT.

The V call is TRBV6-1, the J call TRBJ2-7; possible D gene TRBD2, 6 bases. Germline V gene sequence: CDR1 MNHNS, CDR2 SASEGT. V lost 2 bases to trimming and J lost 3 bases, with 11 bases between them. The CDR3 consists of 14 residues. The CDR3 spells CASSEFGGFYEQYF. In DNA form, the CDR3 reads TGTGCCAGCAGTGAATTCGGAGGGTTCTACGAGCAGTACTTC.

The rearrangement joins TRBV28 to TRBJ2-7; D unclear. Trimming took off 4 bases at V and 4 bases at J, with 5 bases between the two ends. This CDR3 region has 11 residues. Germline V gives CDR1 MDHEN, CDR2 SYDVKM. The CDR3 region is CASSSFYEQYF. CDR3 DNA sequence: TGTGCCAGCAGTTCATTTTACGAGCAGTACTTC.

The chain combines TRBV7-8 with TRBJ2-3; 9 nucleotides align to TRBD1. Germline V gene data show CDR1 as SGHVS and CDR2 as FQNEAQ. CDR3 length: 16 residues. V lost 5 bases, J lost 4 bases, and 10 bases stayed unmatched. The CDR3 DNA reads as TGTGCCAGCAGCGACGTCCGGACAGGGGTCTCAGATACGCAGTATTTT. This sequence encodes CASSDVRTGVSDTQYF.